The 27 T cell receptor beta chains reported below all come from one sample, sequenced in a study of blood T cell repertoires in COVID-19. TCRdb's copy holds only in-frame clones and misses some; the assay was immunoSEQ multiplex PCR. The table records 15,000 or so clones, 75% to 90% of them present only once. The sequencing sample was made of peripheral blood. All receptors come from a human donor in a cohort sampled during active COVID-19.

This clone qualifies as large. J is TRBJ2-7 and V is TRBV6-6, with D possibly being TRBD1 (5 bases). This CDR3 comprises 11 residues. V lost 8 bases and J lost 2, with 7 bases in between. Germline V gene sequence: CDR1 MNHNY, CDR2 SVGAGI (reference sequence). CDR3 protein: CASWTPYEQYF. The DNA of the CDR3 is TGTGCCAGCTGGACACCCTACGAGCAGTACTTC.

This clone was observed a single time. V is TRBV6-5 and J is TRBJ1-2; TRBD1 might be the D (6 bases). With 0 bases removed from V and 6 bases from J, the gap between germline ends came to 17 bases. The CDR3 spans 16 residues. Germline CDR1 and CDR2: MNHEY and SVGAGI. The CDR3 reads CASSYSKAGGADGYTF. CDR3 in DNA: TGTGCCAGCAGTTACTCGAAAGCGGGGGGGGCGGATGGCTACACCTTC.

The chain employs TRBV7-9 and TRBJ1-4; 7 bases line up with TRBD1. V gave up 3 bases and J gave up 3 bases; unmatched junction bases: 7. The CDR3 length is 16 residues. Germline-derived CDR1 and CDR2 are SEHNR and FQNEAQ (reference sequence). As DNA, the CDR3 is TGTGCCAGCAGCTTGGGGGACAGATGGGCTAATGAAAAACTGTTTTTT. Amino acid sequence: CASSLGDRWANEKLFF.

This chain joins TRBV15 and TRBJ2-7; D gene unclear. The CDR3 contains 15 residues. In germline, CDR1 is LNHNV, CDR2 YYDKDF (reference sequence). Trimming pared 0 bases from V and 2 bases from J, leaving 11 bases between. In nucleotides, the CDR3 is TGTGCCACCAGCAGAGATCCCCAGAACCCCTACGAGCAGTACTTC. Encoded protein: CATSRDPQNPYEQYF.

This sequence joins TRBV19 and TRBJ1-1; 7 bases line up with TRBD1. J lost 4 bases, V lost 5 bases, and 7 bases had no gene match. This CDR3 has 14 residues. Germline values: CDR1 LNHDA, CDR2 SQIVND (reference sequence). The CDR3 protein is CASSLVQGITEAFF. CDR3 coding DNA: TGTGCCAGTAGTTTGGTACAGGGGATCACTGAAGCTTTCTTT.

The rearrangement uses TRBV5-1 and TRBJ2-7; 8 bases are a match to TRBD2. The CDR3 has 16 residues. V lost 0 bases and J lost 1; bases outside the gene matches: 6. Germline values: CDR1 SGHRS, CDR2 YFSETQ. DNA of the CDR3: TGCGCCAGCAGCTTGGTGAGCGGGGGCCTATCCTACGAGCAGTACTTC. This translates into CASSLVSGGLSYEQYF.

Here the CDR3 DNA reads TGTGCCAGCAGCTTTTCAGGGTACGATGAGCAGTTCTTC. Amino acids: CASSFSGYDEQFF. The chain couples TRBV5-8 to TRBJ2-1; a weak D match, TRBD1 (5 bases). This CDR3 contains 13 residues. CDR1 and CDR2 from the germline V gene are SGHTS and YDEGEE. The V and J ends lost 2 bases and 8 bases respectively, with 11 bases between them.

The chain carries TRBV6-6 and TRBJ1-5, with D tentatively TRBD1 (5 bases). Looked up from germline, CDR1 is MNHNY and CDR2 is SVGAGI (reference sequence). CDR3 length: 16 amino acids. Between the trimmed V and J ends, which lost 2 bases and 6 bases, there was a span of 17 bases. CDR3 residues: CASSYDGRALFQPQHF. The CDR3 DNA reads TGTGCCAGCAGTTACGACGGCAGGGCGTTATTTCAGCCCCAGCATTTT.

CDR3 DNA: TGTGCCAGCAGGGAGAAGTGGAACCGAAATTCACCCCTCCACTTT. Its translation: CASREKWNRNSPLHF. The rearrangement links TRBV25-1 to TRBJ1-6; D is unclear. Germline assignment: CDR1 MGHDK and CDR2 SYGVNS. There are 15 residues in the CDR3. Trimming left V 6 bases short and J 7 bases short, with 16 bases between.

The gene calls are TRBV5-1 and TRBJ2-4, with 8 bases identical to TRBD2. V shed 3 bases and J 1 base; nucleotides not matched to a gene: 12. Germline lookup yields CDR1 SGHRS and CDR2 YFSETQ. The CDR3 extends over 18 amino acids. The CDR3 loop is CASSWSGGPSTAKNIQYF. The CDR3 bases are TGCGCCAGCAGCTGGAGCGGGGGCCCAAGTACGGCCAAAAACATTCAGTACTTC.

The V call is TRBV5-1, the J call TRBJ1-3; D is unresolved. Germline values: CDR1 SGHRS, CDR2 YFSETQ. Deletions cut 0 bases from V and 1 base from J, with 5 bases between. The CDR3 spans 14 residues. The CDR3 reads CASSLDGSGNTIYF. The CDR3 nucleotides are TGCGCCAGCAGCTTGGACGGGTCTGGAAACACCATATATTTT. Full variable domain (missing parts from reference TRBV5-1 and TRBJ1-3): KAGVTQTPRYLIKTRGQQVTLSCSPISGHRSVSWYQQTPGQGLQFLFEYFSETQRNKGNFPGRFSGRQFSNSRSEMNVSTLELGDSALYLCASSLDGSGNTIYFGEGSWLTVV.

Here the CDR3 reads CASSMSDTGELFF. CDR3 DNA sequence: TGTGCCAGCAGCATGTCTGACACCGGGGAGCTGTTTTTT. The chain joins TRBV11-3 to TRBJ2-2, with unresolved D. Germline assignment: CDR1 SGHNT and CDR2 YENEEA. CDR3 length equals 13 residues. The ends were cut back, 5 bases at V and 3 bases at J, with 7 bases in the middle.

The chain joins TRBV19 to TRBJ1-3, with a tentative D call TRBD1 (5 bases). From germline, CDR1 is LNHDA and CDR2 SQIVND (reference sequence). Trimming took 3 bases from V and 0 from J, leaving 9 bases between them. This CDR3 contains 15 residues. The CDR3: CASSIGDSSGNTIYF. The CDR3 DNA reads TGTGCCAGTAGTATTGGCGACAGCTCTGGAAACACCATATATTTT.

The gene calls are TRBV18 and TRBJ2-4; the match to TRBD2 covers 9 bases. The CDR3 extends over 14 amino acids. CDR1 and CDR2 from the germline V gene are KGHSH and LQKENI. J was trimmed by 7 bases and V by 5 bases; bases with no gene match: 6. CDR3 sequence reads: CASSSLAGENIQYF. CDR3 nucleotides: TGTGCCAGCTCATCCTTAGCGGGGGAGAACATTCAGTACTTC.

V and J are TRBV5-1 and TRBJ1-2; D remains unclear. The V and J ends lost 6 bases and 4 bases respectively, with 16 bases between them. From germline, CDR1 is SGHRS and CDR2 YFSETQ. The CDR3 is 14 residues long. Here the CDR3 DNA reads TGCGCCAGCACTCCGGAGGGTTATCCCTATGGCTACACCTTC. Encoded protein: CASTPEGYPYGYTF.

V gene TRBV7-9 combines with J gene TRBJ2-3; 10 bases are shared with TRBD2. CDR3 length: 17 residues. Germline CDR1 reads SEHNR; CDR2 reads FQNEAQ (reference sequence). The V segment lost 2 bases and the J segment 2 bases; nucleotides outside the gene matches: 7. The CDR3 DNA is TGTGCCAGCAGCTTATGGCCTAGCGGGAGAATCACAGATACGCAGTATTTT. It is translated as CASSLWPSGRITDTQYF.

V is TRBV5-1 and J is TRBJ2-5; the match to TRBD2 covers 15 bases. The CDR3 covers 18 residues. V lost 4 bases and J lost 5; bases outside the gene matches: 12. Germline CDR1 and CDR2: SGHRS and YFSETQ. CDR3 coding DNA: TGCGCCAGCAGCCCTGGGACTAGCGGGGGGAACCTCATTGAGACCCAGTACTTC. Encoded protein: CASSPGTSGGNLIETQYF.

The count of this clone is one. The chain uses TRBV4-2 and TRBJ2-7; 14 bases are shared with TRBD2. Germline assignment: CDR1 LGHNA and CDR2 YNFKEQ. The V segment lost 2 bases and the J segment 3 bases; nucleotides outside the gene matches: 6. The CDR3 has 17 amino acids. CDR3 bases: TGTGCCAGCAGCCAAATGGGACTAGCGGGGGACGGCTACGAGCAGTACTTC. Translation gives CASSQMGLAGDGYEQYF.

The chain recombines TRBV7-2 with TRBJ2-3, with TRBD1 matching over 7 bases. Losses at the gene ends were 2 bases for V and 4 bases for J; bases not matched to a gene: 0. Germline CDR1 and CDR2: SGHTA and FQGNSA. CDR3 length: 13 amino acids. The CDR3 region is CASSLQGADTQYF. CDR3 DNA: TGTGCCAGCAGCTTACAGGGGGCAGATACGCAGTATTTT. Looking up the rest from reference TRBV7-2 and TRBJ2-3 gives the full variable domain: GAGVSQSPSNKVTEKGKDVELRCDPISGHTALYWYRQSLGQGLEFLIYFQGNSAPDKSGLPSDRFSAERTGGSVSTLTIQRTQQEDSAVYLCASSLQGADTQYFGPGTRLTVL.

The chain is built from TRBV5-1 and TRBJ2-5; D may be TRBD1 (6 bases). Trimming stripped 4 bases from V and 4 bases from J, with 14 bases between. This CDR3 has 14 residues. Per germline, CDR1 SGHRS and CDR2 YFSETQ. CDR3 sequence reads: CASSPTGERETQYF. CDR3 in DNA: TGCGCCAGCAGCCCGACAGGTGAGAGAGAGACCCAGTACTTC. Together with reference TRBV5-1 and TRBJ2-5, the CDR3 gives the full variable domain: KAGVTQTPRYLIKTRGQQVTLSCSPISGHRSVSWYQQTPGQGLQFLFEYFSETQRNKGNFPGRFSGRQFSNSRSEMNVSTLELGDSALYLCASSPTGERETQYFGPGTRLLVL.

In its sample, this clone was seen once. V is TRBV7-8 and J is TRBJ2-7; perhaps TRBD1 as D (6 bases). Germline CDR1 reads SGHVS; CDR2 reads FQNEAQ. Trimming pared 5 bases from V and 3 bases from J, leaving 23 bases between. This CDR3 has 17 residues. CDR3 nucleotide sequence: TGTGCCAGCAGCAGATATAGGATCGGGACACCGAGCTACGAGCAGTACTTC. It codes for CASSRYRIGTPSYEQYF.

This chain joins TRBV5-1 and TRBJ2-2; no clear D. This CDR3 comprises 14 residues. In germline, CDR1 is SGHRS, CDR2 YFSETQ. Trimming removed 0 bases from V and 0 bases from J, with 3 bases in between. The CDR3 here is CASSLVANTGELFF. CDR3 bases: TGCGCCAGCAGCTTGGTAGCGAACACCGGGGAGCTGTTTTTT.

This chain uses TRBV7-9 with TRBJ2-7; D is perhaps TRBD1 (6 bases). Germline values: CDR1 SEHNR, CDR2 FQNEAQ (reference sequence). The CDR3 extends over 15 amino acids. Trimming pared 5 bases from V and 3 bases from J, leaving 17 bases between. CDR3 DNA sequence: TGTGCCAGCAGCCGGGACCGCAGGGGACGCTACGAGCAGTACTTC. This sequence encodes CASSRDRRGRYEQYF.

This sequence joins TRBV12-3 or TRBV12-4 and TRBJ1-2; possible D gene TRBD1, 5 bases. The CDR3 is 12 residues long. Deletions cut 8 bases from V and 6 bases from J, with 13 bases between. The CDR3 spells CASGRTSHGYTF. The DNA for the CDR3 is TGTGCCAGCGGGAGGACATCGCATGGCTACACCTTC.

The genes are TRBV18 and TRBJ2-2; D is unclear. V lost 0 bases and J 7 bases, leaving 9 bases between the germline ends. The CDR3 length is 14 residues. Per the germline V gene, CDR1 is KGHSH and CDR2 is LQKENI. The chain's CDR3 is CASSPPSMFGELFF. CDR3 bases: TGTGCCAGCTCACCACCTTCTATGTTCGGGGAGCTGTTTTTT.

The chain is built from TRBV5-1 and TRBJ2-3; 7 nucleotides line up with TRBD1. The germline V gene encodes CDR1 SGHRS and CDR2 YFSETQ. The CDR3 runs 15 residues. Losses at the gene ends were 5 bases for V and 2 bases for J; bases not matched to a gene: 8. CDR3 bases: TGCGCCAGCAGGCGGCCGGGACAGCACACAGATACGCAGTATTTT. Translated: CASRRPGQHTDTQYF.

This chain links TRBV5-1 with TRBJ1-1; 7 bases map to TRBD1. This CDR3 contains 14 residues. V was pared by 4 bases and J by 3 bases, with 6 bases of the junction left unmatched. The germline gives CDR1 SGHRS, CDR2 YFSETQ. The CDR3 protein is CASSQSRGDTEAFF. CDR3 bases: TGCGCCAGCAGCCAATCCAGGGGGGACACTGAAGCTTTCTTT. The full variable domain, its missing parts supplied by reference TRBV5-1 and TRBJ1-1, is KAGVTQTPRYLIKTRGQQVTLSCSPISGHRSVSWYQQTPGQGLQFLFEYFSETQRNKGNFPGRFSGRQFSNSRSEMNVSTLELGDSALYLCASSQSRGDTEAFFGQGTRLTVV.